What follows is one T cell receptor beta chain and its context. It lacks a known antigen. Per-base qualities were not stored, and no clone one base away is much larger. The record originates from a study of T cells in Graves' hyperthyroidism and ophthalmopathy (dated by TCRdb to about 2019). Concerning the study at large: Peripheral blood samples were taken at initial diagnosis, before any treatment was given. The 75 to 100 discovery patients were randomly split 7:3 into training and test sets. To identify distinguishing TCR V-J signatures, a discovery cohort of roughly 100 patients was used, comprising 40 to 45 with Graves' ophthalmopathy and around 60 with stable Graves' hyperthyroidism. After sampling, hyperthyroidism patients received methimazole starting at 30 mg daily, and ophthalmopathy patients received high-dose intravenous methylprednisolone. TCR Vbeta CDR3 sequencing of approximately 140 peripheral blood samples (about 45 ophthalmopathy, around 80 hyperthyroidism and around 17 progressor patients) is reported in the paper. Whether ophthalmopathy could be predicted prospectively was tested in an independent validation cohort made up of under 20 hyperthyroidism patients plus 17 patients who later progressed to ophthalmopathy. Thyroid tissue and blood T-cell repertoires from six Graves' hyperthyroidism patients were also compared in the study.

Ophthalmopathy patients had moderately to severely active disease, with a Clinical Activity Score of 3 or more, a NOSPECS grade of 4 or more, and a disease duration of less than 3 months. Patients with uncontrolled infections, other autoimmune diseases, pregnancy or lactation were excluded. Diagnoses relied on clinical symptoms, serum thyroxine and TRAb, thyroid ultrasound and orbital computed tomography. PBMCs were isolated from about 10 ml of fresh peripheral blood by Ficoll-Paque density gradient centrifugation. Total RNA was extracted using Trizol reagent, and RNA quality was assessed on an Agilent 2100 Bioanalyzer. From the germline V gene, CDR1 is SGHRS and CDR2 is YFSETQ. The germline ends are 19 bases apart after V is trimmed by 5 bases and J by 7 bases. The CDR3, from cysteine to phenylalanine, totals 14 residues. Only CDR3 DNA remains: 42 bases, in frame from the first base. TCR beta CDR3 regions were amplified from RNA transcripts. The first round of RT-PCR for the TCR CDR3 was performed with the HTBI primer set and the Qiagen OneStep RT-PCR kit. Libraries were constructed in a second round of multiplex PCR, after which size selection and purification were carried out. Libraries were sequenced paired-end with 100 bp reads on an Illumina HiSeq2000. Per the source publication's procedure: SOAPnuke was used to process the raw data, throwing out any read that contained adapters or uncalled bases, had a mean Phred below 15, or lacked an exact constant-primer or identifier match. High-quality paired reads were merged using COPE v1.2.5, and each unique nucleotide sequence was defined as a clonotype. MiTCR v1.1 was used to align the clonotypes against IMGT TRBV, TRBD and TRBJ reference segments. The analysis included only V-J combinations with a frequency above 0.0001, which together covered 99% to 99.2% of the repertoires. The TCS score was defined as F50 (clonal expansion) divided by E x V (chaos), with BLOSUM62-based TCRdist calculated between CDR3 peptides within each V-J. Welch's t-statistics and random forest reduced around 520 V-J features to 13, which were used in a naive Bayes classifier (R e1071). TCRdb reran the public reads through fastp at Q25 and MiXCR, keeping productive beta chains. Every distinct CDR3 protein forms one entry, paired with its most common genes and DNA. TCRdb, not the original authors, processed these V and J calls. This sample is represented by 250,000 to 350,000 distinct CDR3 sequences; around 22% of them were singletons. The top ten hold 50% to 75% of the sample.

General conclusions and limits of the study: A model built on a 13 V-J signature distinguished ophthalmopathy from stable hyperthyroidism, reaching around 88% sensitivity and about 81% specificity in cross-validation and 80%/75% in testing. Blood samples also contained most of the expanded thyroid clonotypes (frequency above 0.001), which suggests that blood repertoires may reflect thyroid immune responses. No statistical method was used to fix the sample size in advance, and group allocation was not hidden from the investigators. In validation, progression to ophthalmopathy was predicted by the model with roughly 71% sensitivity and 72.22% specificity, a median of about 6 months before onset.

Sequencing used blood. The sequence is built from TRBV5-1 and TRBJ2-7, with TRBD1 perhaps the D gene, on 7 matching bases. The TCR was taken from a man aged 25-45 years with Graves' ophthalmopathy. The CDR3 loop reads CASSPPAGGSEQYF. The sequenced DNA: TGCGCCAGCAGTCCCCCAGCAGGGGGGTCGGAGCAGTACTTC.